This T cell receptor (beta chain) is drawn from a study of T cells after yellow fever vaccination. Findings and limits, study-wide: A secondary response was less intense yet reached its peak sooner, at day 5 versus 15.

On this clonotype: No antigen is known for it.

Synthesis of TCR cDNA relied on 5'RACE template switching, which attached a universal primer site and UMIs. From the 5' RACE reads, TCRdb called clonotypes with MiXCR, one entry per CDR3 protein. Here the sample spans about 170,000 distinct CDR3 sequences, approximately 10% being singletons. Germline-derived CDR1 and CDR2 are MNHEY and SVGAGI. This CDR3 has 17 amino acids. The V segment lost 6 bases and the J segment 8 bases; nucleotides outside the gene matches: 19. The chain recombines TRBV6-5 with TRBJ2-1; 7 bases line up with TRBD2. The sample in question was CD8+ T cells sorted from PBMCs, obtained 15 days after the yellow fever booster vaccination. The TCR originated in a man between 18 and 35 years old who received the YFV17D yellow fever vaccine. CDR3 DNA: TGTGCCAGCAGCCCATCGGAGGCGCGGGGGTATCTCGATGAGCAGTTCTTC. Its protein is CASSPSEARGYLDEQFF.